This TCR beta chain was documented in a study of CD8 T cells in ankylosing spondylitis. Study conclusions and caveats: Made up of eight highly homologous variants, a TCR beta motif appeared characteristic of ankylosing spondylitis blood. Matched synovial fluid from ankylosing spondylitis patients was reported to be enriched for disease-linked clones.

Worth noting for this clonotype: Its antigen is still unknown.

5'-RACE, quantitative and with molecular barcodes, yielded the TCR beta libraries. Each CDR3 protein is one row after TCRdb ran MiXCR on the 5' RACE reads. The data hold 100,000 to 150,000 distinct CDR3 sequences, with around 9% observed a single time. This clonotype was obtained from a male donor with ankylosing spondylitis or in good health (not recorded which). The sample was blood, either unsorted or a sorted T cell fraction (not recorded which).

In nucleotides, the CDR3 is TGCAGTGCTAGAGCTGGGAAGACTAGCATCTACGAGCAGTACTTC. Translating it yields CSARAGKTSIYEQYF. The J gene is TRBJ2-7, the V gene TRBV20-1; 7 bases agree with TRBD2. The CDR3 contains 15 residues. The germline V gene encodes CDR1 DFQATT and CDR2 SNEGSKA (reference sequence). J gave up 3 bases and V 1 base, and 9 bases lay outside the gene matches.